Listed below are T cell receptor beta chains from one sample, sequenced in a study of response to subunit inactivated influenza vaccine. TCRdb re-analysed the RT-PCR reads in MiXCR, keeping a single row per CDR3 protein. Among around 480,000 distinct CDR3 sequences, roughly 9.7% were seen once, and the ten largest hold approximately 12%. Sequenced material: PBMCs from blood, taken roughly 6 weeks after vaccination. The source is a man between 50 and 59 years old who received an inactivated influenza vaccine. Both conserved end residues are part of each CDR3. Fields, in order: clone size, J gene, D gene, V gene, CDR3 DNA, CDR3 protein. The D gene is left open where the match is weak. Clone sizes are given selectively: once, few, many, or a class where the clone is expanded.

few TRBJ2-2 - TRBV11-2 TGTGCCAGCAGCTTATTGTATTATACCGGGGAGCTGTTTTTT CASSLLYYTGELFF
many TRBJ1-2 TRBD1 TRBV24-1 TGTGCCACCAGTGAACAGGGGTGGAGGTTCACCTTC CATSEQGWRFTF
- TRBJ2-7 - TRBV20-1 TGCAGTGCAGAGACAGATCCGACCTACGAGCAGTACTTC CSAETDPTYEQYF
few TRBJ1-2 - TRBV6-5 TGTGCCAGCAGTTACTCGAGGGCGGCGAGCAAACCCTATGGCTACACCTTC CASSYSRAASKPYGYTF
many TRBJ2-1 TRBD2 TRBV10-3 TGTGCCATCAATCCCGGGACTAGCGGGAGCTACAATGAGCAGTTCTTC CAINPGTSGSYNEQFF
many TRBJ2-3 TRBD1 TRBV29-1 TGCAGCGTTGAAGATCTAGGACAGGGATTCACAGATACGCAGTATTTT CSVEDLGQGFTDTQYF
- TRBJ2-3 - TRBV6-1 TGTGCCAGCAGGGTCCAGGGGAGAAACTCAGATACGCAGTATTTT CASRVQGRNSDTQYF
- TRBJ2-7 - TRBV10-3 TGTGCCATCAGTGAGTCTCGGGACTACGAGCAGTACTTC CAISESRDYEQYF
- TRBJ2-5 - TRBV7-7 TGTGCCAGCAGTTCCGCCCCGGGAATGGGAGAGACCCAGTACTTC CASSSAPGMGETQYF
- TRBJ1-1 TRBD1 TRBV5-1 TGCGCCAGCAGCTTGACAGGGGACTTGAACACTGAAGCTTTCTTT CASSLTGDLNTEAFF
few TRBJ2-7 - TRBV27 TGTGCCAGCCACCGGGCGGATGCGACGTACGAGCAGTACTTC CASHRADATYEQYF
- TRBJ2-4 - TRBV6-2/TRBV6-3 TGTGCCAGCAGTTTTGAACTAGCCAAAAACATTCAGTACTTC CASSFELAKNIQYF
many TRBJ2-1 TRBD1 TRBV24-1 TGTGCCACCAGTGCCCTGACAGGGAGCTCCTACAATGAGCAGTTCTTC CATSALTGSSYNEQFF
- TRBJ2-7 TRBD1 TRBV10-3 TGTGCCATCAGTGAGGGGGTGACAGGGAACGAGCAGTACTTC CAISEGVTGNEQYF
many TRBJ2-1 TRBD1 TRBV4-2 TGTGCCAGCAGCCAAGACCAGGACAGGGACTACAATGAGCAGTTCTTC CASSQDQDRDYNEQFF
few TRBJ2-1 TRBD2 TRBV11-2 TGTGCCAGCAGCTTATTTGGCGGGGGAGCCTACAATGAGCAGTTCTTC CASSLFGGGAYNEQFF
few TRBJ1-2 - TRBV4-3 TGCGCCAGCAGCCAAGACCTAAGCCAGGGGTCTAACTATGGCTACACCTTC CASSQDLSQGSNYGYTF
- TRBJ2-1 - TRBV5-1 TGCGCCAGCAGCTTGGAATGGGCGGGTTCCGGCAATGAGCAGTTCTTC CASSLEWAGSGNEQFF
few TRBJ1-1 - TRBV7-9 TGTGCCAGCAGCCTTATCACGAAAAACACTGAAGCTTTCTTT CASSLITKNTEAFF
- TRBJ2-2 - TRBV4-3 TGCGCCAGCAGCCAAGGACCGGGACACTCGAACACCGGGGAGCTGTTTTTT CASSQGPGHSNTGELFF
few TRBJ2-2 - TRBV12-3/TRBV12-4 TGTGCCAGCAGTTTAGCGCGTCTTACCGGGGAGCTGTTTTTT CASSLARLTGELFF
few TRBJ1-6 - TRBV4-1 TGCGCCAGCAGCCAAGATCGGAGTCGACAGCTCAATTCACCCCTCCACTTT CASSQDRSRQLNSPLHF
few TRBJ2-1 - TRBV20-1 TGCAGTGCTAGGAGGCCGGGACGGACCTACAATGAGCAGTTCTTC CSARRPGRTYNEQFF
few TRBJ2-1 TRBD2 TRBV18 TGTGCCAGCTCACCGAAAAGGCGGGAGAGGGGTGAGCAGTTCTTC CASSPKRRERGEQFF
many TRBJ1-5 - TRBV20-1 TGCAGTGCTAGAGTCAGGACCAATCAGCCCCAGCATTTT CSARVRTNQPQHF
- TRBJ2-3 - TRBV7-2 TGTGCCAGCAGCTTAGCGGTGGGTACGCAGTATTTT CASSLAVGTQYF
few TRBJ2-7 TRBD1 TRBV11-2 TGTGCCAGCAGCTGGGGCCGGGACAGGGGGCACGAGCAGTACTTC CASSWGRDRGHEQYF
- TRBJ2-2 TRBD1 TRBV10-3 TGTGCCATCAGTGACGGGGGGACAGGGGCGAACACCGGGGAGCTGTTTTTT CAISDGGTGANTGELFF
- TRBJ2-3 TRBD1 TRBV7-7 TGTGCCAGCAGCCCCTTGGACAGGGGAGATACGCAGTATTTT CASSPLDRGDTQYF
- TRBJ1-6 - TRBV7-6 TGTGCCAGCAGCTTAAGTTCCGGCCCGGGTTCACCCCTCCACTTT CASSLSSGPGSPLHF
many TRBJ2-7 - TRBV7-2 TGTGCCAGCAGCTTATTCACAGGGAACGAGCAGTACTTC CASSLFTGNEQYF
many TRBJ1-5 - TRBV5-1 TGCGCCAGCACTCAGGGACCCAATCAGCCCCAGCATTTT CASTQGPNQPQHF
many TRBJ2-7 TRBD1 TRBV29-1 TGCAGCGTGACCGGGACAGGTGTAGCCTACGAGCAGTACTTC CSVTGTGVAYEQYF
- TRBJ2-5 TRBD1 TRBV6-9 TGTGCCAGCAGTCTGAGCAGGGGGCAGGAGGAGACCCAGTACTTC CASSLSRGQEETQYF
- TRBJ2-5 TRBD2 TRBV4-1 TGCGCCAGCAGCCAGAGGACTAGCGGGGGGCCACCCATTTTC CASSQRTSGGPPIF
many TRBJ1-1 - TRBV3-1 TGTGCCAGCAGCCTCGACTCCAGGACTGAAGCTTTCTTT CASSLDSRTEAFF
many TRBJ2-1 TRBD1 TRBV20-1 TGCAGTGCTAGAGATCCAGGGGGCGTCGACAATGAGCAGTTCTTC CSARDPGGVDNEQFF
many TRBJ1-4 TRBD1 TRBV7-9 TGTGCCAGCAGCTGGGACAGGGGTAATGAAAAACTGTTTTTT CASSWDRGNEKLFF
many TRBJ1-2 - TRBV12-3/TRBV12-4 TGTGCCAGCAGCTTACTTAACTATGGCTACACCTTC CASSLLNYGYTF
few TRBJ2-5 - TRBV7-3 TGTGCCAGCAGCCTCGCCCCCGGAGGGACCCAGTACTTC CASSLAPGGTQYF
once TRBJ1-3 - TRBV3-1 TGTGCCAGCTCCAAGCAGGTCCCTTGGACACAGACCATATATTTT CASSKQVPWTQTIYF
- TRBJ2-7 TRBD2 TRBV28 TGTGCCAGCAGTTTGCTGGCGGGGGGGATCCACGAGCAGTACTTC CASSLLAGGIHEQYF
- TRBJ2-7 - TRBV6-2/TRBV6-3 TGTGCCAGCAGTTACGAGAGCAGGGGCGAGCAGTACTTC CASSYESRGEQYF
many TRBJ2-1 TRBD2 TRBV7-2 TGTGCCAGCAGCCGAGCGGGATGGGGCCAGTTCTTC CASSRAGWGQFF
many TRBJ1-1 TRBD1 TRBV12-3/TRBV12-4 TGTGCCAGCAGTTACACAGGGGATACTGAAGCTTTCTTT CASSYTGDTEAFF
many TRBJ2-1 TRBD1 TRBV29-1 TGCAGCGCTCGACAGGGCTCCTACAATGAGCAGTTCTTC CSARQGSYNEQFF
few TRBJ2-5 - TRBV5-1 TGCGCCAGCAGCCCGGAACCTACGGGGGAGACCCAGTACTTC CASSPEPTGETQYF
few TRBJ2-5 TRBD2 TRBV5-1 TGCGCCAGTGGAGCGGGAGTAAACCAAGAGACCCAGTACTTC CASGAGVNQETQYF
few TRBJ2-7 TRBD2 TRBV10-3 TGTGCCATCAGTGCGACTAGCGGGGCCTCCTACGAGCAGTACTTC CAISATSGASYEQYF
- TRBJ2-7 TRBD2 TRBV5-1 TGCGCCAGCAGCTTGCTAGCGGGGGCCGACTACGAGCAGTACTTC CASSLLAGADYEQYF